The clone carrying this TCR beta chain was counted between two and nine times. As yet, its antigen is unknown. PCR amplification relied on 60 Vbeta primers (plus 13 Jbeta primers). As processed by the authors: Later analysis identified tens of millions of unique TCR beta chains, approximately 11 million shared. Generated by immunoSEQ multiplex PCR, the TCRdb table keeps only in-frame clones and is missing some. Clone size and the V and J calls come from that table; the DNA yielded D and trimming. The sample yields 90,000 to 120,000 clones, roughly 80% seen once. This record belongs to a study of cytomegalovirus exposure and HLA in healthy donors. Overall study context: An early release of data contained approximately 80 million unique TCRs, which came from HLA-typed donors.

Study-wide points: When analyzed later, the rates of TCR association showed variation by HLA locus, with DRB1 the most and HLA-C the fewest. Most of the CMV-associated TCR beta chains (in a later analysis) appeared to be HLA-restricted.

Deletions cut 2 bases from V and 3 bases from J, with 21 bases between. The CDR3 covers 18 residues. Germline V gene lookup returns CDR1 SGHTA and CDR2 FQGNSA. Sequenced input: PBMCs. The chain is built from TRBV7-2 and TRBJ2-3, with a possible D match to TRBD2 (7 bases). This TCR was sampled from a man under 40 in good health and CMV-seropositive. This CDR3 is CASSLMSLGGGSTDTQYF. CDR3 nucleotides: TGTGCCAGCAGCTTAATGTCGCTAGGGGGGGGAAGTACAGATACGCAGTATTTT.